Shown below are 18 T cell receptor beta chains from a single sample sequenced in a study of CD8+CD57+ T cells in acquired aplastic anemia. For sequencing, patients were chosen who had shown expansion of CD8+CD57+ cells by flow cytometry. According to the study, genomic DNA was the template for TCR beta VDJ and CDR3 profiling. Using its own MiXCR run on the reads, TCRdb lists one record per CDR3 protein. The sample holds hundreds of thousands of distinct CDR3 sequences; about a third are singletons and the top ten take nearly 0.85%. Sequenced input: sorted CD4+, CD8+, or CD8+CD57+ T cells (not recorded which) from PBMCs. These receptor sequences come from a human donor with aplastic anemia.

This clonotype has ten or more counts. The chain carries TRBV9 and TRBJ2-1; D is unresolved. V lost 0 bases and J lost 5, with 6 bases in between. There are 13 residues in the CDR3. The germline V gene encodes CDR1 SGDLS and CDR2 YYNGEE. For the CDR3, the DNA is TGTGCCAGCAGCGTAGGTAGGGACAATGAGCAGTTCTTC. Translated: CASSVGRDNEQFF. The whole variable domain, remainder taken from reference TRBV9 and TRBJ2-1, is DSGVTQTPKHLITATGQRVTLRCSPRSGDLSVYWYQQSLDQGLQFLIQYYNGEERAKGNILERFSAQQFPDLHSELNLSSLELGDSALYFCASSVGRDNEQFFGPGTRLTVL.

About this clonotype itself: Given the absence of the conserved phenylalanine or tryptophan at the CDR3 end, a read error is likely. The limits of the CDR3 on the DNA are not certain, so only TCRdb's listed CDR3 is given. The gene calls are TRBV6-1 and TRBJ2-7; the table names TRBD2, a call not compared with the DNA. The CDR3 has 13 residues if both end residues are counted. CDR1 is MNHNS and CDR2 is SASEGT in the germline V gene. The CDR3 is CASSEALTSGRLS.

There are a few counts of this clonotype. This chain links TRBV6-1 with TRBJ2-7; D remains unclear. From germline, CDR1 is MNHNS and CDR2 SASEGT. The CDR3 runs to 14 residues. V shed 6 bases and J shed 2 bases, with 14 bases lying between them. CDR3 in amino acids: CASSPPGRPYEQYF. DNA for the CDR3: TGTGCCAGCAGCCCCCCCGGACGCCCCTACGAGCAGTACTTC.

This clonotype showed up many times. The CDR3 sequence: CASSIGTGANTEAFF. CDR3 in DNA: TGTGCCAGTAGTATAGGTACAGGGGCGAACACTGAAGCTTTCTTT. The chain recombines TRBV19 with TRBJ1-1, with TRBD1 matching 7 bases. This CDR3 region has 15 residues. The V gene end was trimmed by 1 base and the J gene end by 1 base; junction bases not matched to a gene: 3. In germline, CDR1 is LNHDA, CDR2 SQIVND (reference sequence).

This clonotype has a count of ten or more. The J gene is TRBJ1-1, the V gene TRBV14; no definite D call. The CDR3 has 12 residues. The germline V gene has CDR1 SGHDN and CDR2 FVKESK. Trimming stripped 0 bases from V and 7 bases from J, with 6 bases between. The CDR3 loop is CASSQDLSEAFF. Written as DNA, the CDR3 is TGTGCCAGCAGCCAAGATCTGAGTGAAGCTTTCTTT. The variable domain in full, with the rest retrieved from reference TRBV14 and TRBJ1-1, is EAGVTQFPSHSVIEKGQTVTLRCDPISGHDNLYWYRRVMGKEIKFLLHFVKESKQDESGMPNNRFLAERTGGTYSTLKVQPAELEDSGVYFCASSQDLSEAFFGQGTRLTVV.

On this clonotype itself: This CDR3 fails to terminate in the conserved phenylalanine or tryptophan, so it likely reflects a read error. This chain joins TRBV2 and TRBJ1-2; the D is unclear. V lost 3 bases and J 8 bases, leaving 19 bases between the germline ends. Per germline, CDR1 SNHLY and CDR2 FYNNEI. The CDR3 has 15 residues. CDR3 DNA: TGTGCCAGCAGTGATGACTTGGCGGCAGGTTCGGGCTACACCCTC. Amino acid sequence: CASSDDLAAGSGYTL.

The chain carries TRBV30 and TRBJ2-5; D is undetermined. With 0 bases removed from V and 7 bases from J, the gap between germline ends came to 15 bases. Germline V gene sequence: CDR1 GTSNPN, CDR2 SVGIG (reference sequence). The CDR3 extends over 14 amino acids. This chain's CDR3 is CAWSVGTPPSTQYF. CDR3 bases: TGTGCCTGGAGTGTAGGAACCCCTCCTTCGACCCAGTACTTC.

Details on this clonotype: The junction and the germline gene differ at one end; a read error may be behind it. The CDR3 DNA reads as TGTGCCAGCAGTTACGTTAGACAGGGAGATGGCCACACCTTC. This gives the protein CASSYVRQGDGHTF. The chain has TRBV6-5 and TRBJ1-2; 7 nucleotides agree with TRBD1. The germline V gene encodes CDR1 MNHEY and CDR2 SVGAGI. This CDR3 region has 14 residues.

The V gene is TRBV24-1, the J gene TRBJ2-3, with 9 bases aligning to TRBD1. V shed 5 bases and J 3 bases; nucleotides not matched to a gene: 11. The CDR3 spans 17 residues. Germline V gene data show CDR1 as KGHDR and CDR2 as SFDVKD. The CDR3 is CATSGFSRDRDTDTQYF. CDR3 nucleotides: TGTGCCACCAGTGGCTTCAGCCGGGACAGGGATACAGATACGCAGTATTTT.

The genes are TRBV5-1 and TRBJ2-2, with TRBD2 matching over 13 bases. CDR1 SGHRS and CDR2 YFSETQ come from the germline V gene. Trimming at V came to 2 bases and at J to 8 bases, leaving 12 bases not matched to a gene. This CDR3 spans 18 amino acids. CDR3 in DNA: TGCGCCAGCAGCTTTGGACTAGCGGGAGCCCGCGATTTGGGGGAGCTGTTTTTT. Translating gives CASSFGLAGARDLGELFF.

This clonotype was detected many times. The chain links TRBV29-1 to TRBJ1-2, with D perhaps matching TRBD1 (6 bases). Trimming left V 3 bases short and J 6 bases short, with 11 bases between. The CDR3 is 12 amino acids. From germline, CDR1 is SQVTM and CDR2 ANQGSEA. The CDR3 loop reads CSVDRGGDGYTF. The CDR3 coding sequence is TGCAGCGTTGACAGGGGTGGCGATGGCTACACCTTC.

This clonotype was seen more than once but under ten times. CDR3 region: CSAEKTGTNTEAFF. The CDR3 nucleotides are TGCAGTGCCGAAAAGACCGGGACCAACACTGAAGCTTTCTTT. The chain recombines TRBV20-1 with TRBJ1-1, with D possibly being TRBD1 (5 bases). The CDR3 loop spans 14 amino acids. V shed 6 bases and J shed 2 bases, with 16 bases lying between them. Germline CDR1 is DFQATT and CDR2 is SNEGSKA (reference sequence).

V and J are TRBV29-1 and TRBJ1-2; 8 positions agree with TRBD1. J lost 5 bases, V lost 5 bases, and 7 bases had no gene match. The germline V gene has CDR1 SQVTM and CDR2 ANQGSEA. The CDR3 sequence is 13 residues long. CDR3 nucleotide sequence: TGCAGCGTTCAGGGGGCAGGCGGGTATGGCTACACCTTC. Its protein is CSVQGAGGYGYTF.

This chain connects TRBV20-1 to TRBJ2-3; the D is unclear. Trimming pared 0 bases from V and 2 bases from J, leaving 12 bases between. There are 15 residues in the CDR3. CDR1 is DFQATT and CDR2 is SNEGSKA in the germline V gene (reference sequence). CDR3 residues: CSAREPGTNTDTQYF. The CDR3 DNA is TGCAGTGCTAGAGAGCCAGGAACCAACACAGATACGCAGTATTTT.

The chain is built from TRBV28 and TRBJ1-2, with D possibly TRBD1 on 5 matching bases. In germline, CDR1 is MDHEN, CDR2 SYDVKM. CDR3 length: 14 residues. V gave up 6 bases and J gave up 8 bases, with 19 bases separating them. The CDR3 reads CASSTRGRPRGYTF. The CDR3 DNA reads as TGTGCCAGCAGCACGAGGGGCAGGCCAAGAGGCTACACCTTC.

This clonotype came up a few times. The chain has TRBV5-1 and TRBJ2-5, with 8 nucleotides matching TRBD1. The CDR3 runs 16 residues. The V segment lost 3 bases and the J segment 3 bases; nucleotides outside the gene matches: 10. Per the germline V gene, CDR1 is SGHRS and CDR2 is YFSETQ. The CDR3: CASSSDRGQWKETQYF. The CDR3 nucleotides are TGCGCCAGCAGCTCAGACAGGGGTCAATGGAAAGAGACCCAGTACTTC.

In this sample, this clonotype turned up many times. DNA for the CDR3: TGTGCCATCAGTGAGTTACAGGGGCTGAACACTGAAGCTTTCTTT. Its protein is CAISELQGLNTEAFF. This chain links TRBV10-3 with TRBJ1-1; 7 bases are a match to TRBD1. J lost 0 bases, V lost 1 base, and 2 bases had no gene match. Germline CDR1 is ENHRY and CDR2 is SYGVKD. This CDR3 comprises 15 residues.

CDR3: CASSPKTGHYSGNTIYF. CDR3 in DNA: TGTGCCAGCAGCCCCAAGACAGGACACTACTCTGGAAACACCATATATTTT. The chain recombines TRBV7-3 with TRBJ1-3, with TRBD1 as a possible D gene (6 bases). V dropped 5 bases and J dropped 0 bases, with 17 bases sitting between them. Germline V gene sequence: CDR1 SGHTA, CDR2 FQGTGA. The CDR3 extends over 17 amino acids.